A selection of T cell receptor beta chains follows, all from one sample in a study of OX40 agonist ivuxolimab in advanced cancers. Here immunoSEQ multiplex PCR was the method, and the copy in TCRdb shows in-frame clones only, minus some. The sample contains about 65,000 clones, around 90% of which appear only once. The source material was CD4+ or CD8+ T cells sorted from blood, sampled in a trial of the OX40 agonist ivuxolimab. All receptors derive from an adult with an advanced solid tumor such as melanoma, head and neck, liver or kidney cancer. CDR3s include the opening cysteine and the closing phenylalanine or tryptophan. The D gene is left open where the match is weak. Rows give clone size only sometimes, using once, few, many, or a class for an expanded clone.

J	size	D	V	CDR3	DNA
TRBJ1-6	-	-	TRBV2	CASSEAGSWFNSPLHF	TGTGCCAGCAGTGAGGCGGGTAGTTGGTTTAATTCACCCCTCCACTTT
TRBJ2-3	-	TRBD2	TRBV5-1	CASSWEAGVTDTQYF	TGCGCCAGCAGCTGGGAAGCGGGGGTGACAGATACGCAGTATTTT
TRBJ2-2	-	TRBD2	TRBV4-1	CASSPITSGRNTGELFF	TGCGCCAGCAGCCCTATCACTAGCGGGAGAAACACCGGGGAGCTGTTTTTT
TRBJ2-7	-	-	TRBV7-2	CASSFHTGGSYEQYF	TGTGCCAGCAGCTTTCACACAGGAGGCTCCTACGAGCAGTACTTC
TRBJ2-2	-	TRBD1	TRBV4-2	CASSDRDRNTGELFF	TGTGCCAGCAGCGACCGGGACAGGAACACCGGGGAGCTGTTTTTT
TRBJ2-1	-	-	TRBV5-4	CASSPELSSYNEQFF	TGTGCCAGCAGCCCCGAACTAAGCTCCTACAATGAGCAGTTCTTC
TRBJ2-2	once	-	TRBV5-6	CASSLRTVGPGELFF	TGTGCCAGCAGCTTGCGGACTGTGGGACCCGGGGAGCTGTTTTTT
TRBJ1-4	once	TRBD1	TRBV5-1	CASSLAKGQGNEKLFF	TGCGCCAGCAGCTTGGCCAAGGGACAGGGTAATGAAAAACTGTTTTTT
TRBJ2-2	few	TRBD2	TRBV7-2	CASSLVTGGNTGELFF	TGTGCCAGCAGCTTAGTAACGGGGGGGAACACCGGGGAGCTGTTTTTT
TRBJ1-2	-	-	TRBV5-6	CASSESIQTSYGYTF	TGTGCCAGCAGCGAAAGCATACAAACTTCCTATGGCTACACCTTC
TRBJ1-2	-	TRBD1	TRBV5-1	CASSLRRPGQIIHLGGYTF	TGCGCCAGCAGCTTGAGGCGTCCGGGACAGATTATCCACTTGGGGGGCTACACCTTC
TRBJ2-3	-	-	TRBV5-4	CASSLERGTDTQYF	TGTGCCAGCAGCTTGGAACGGGGCACAGATACGCAGTATTTT
TRBJ1-1	-	-	TRBV6-6	CASGVGTGGTEAFF	TGTGCCAGCGGCGTTGGCACTGGAGGGACTGAAGCTTTCTTT
TRBJ2-1	once	-	TRBV5-1	CASSPTLGREPYNEQFF	TGCGCCAGCAGCCCAACGTTAGGCAGGGAACCCTACAATGAGCAGTTCTTC
TRBJ2-3	-	TRBD2	TRBV7-8	CASGGGRTDTQYF	TGTGCCAGCGGCGGGGGGCGCACAGATACGCAGTATTTT
TRBJ1-2	-	-	TRBV4-2	CASSQEEPGHGYTF	TGTGCCAGCAGCCAGGAGGAGCCTGGGCATGGCTACACCTTC
TRBJ2-5	-	-	TRBV20-1	CSAYEETQYF	TGCAGTGCCTACGAAGAGACCCAGTACTTC
TRBJ2-1	once	-	TRBV6-1	CASSAGVGEQFF	TGTGCCAGCAGTGCAGGGGTGGGTGAGCAGTTCTTC
TRBJ1-2	-	TRBD1	TRBV6-5	CASSSARDRSHGYTF	TGTGCCAGCAGTTCGGCACGGGACAGGTCACATGGCTACACCTTC
TRBJ2-2	-	-	TRBV29-1	CSVEWGRLTGELFF	TGCAGCGTTGAATGGGGGCGCCTCACCGGGGAGCTGTTTTTT
TRBJ1-2	-	-	TRBV12-5	CASVPDRTNYGYTF	TGTGCTAGTGTTCCCGACAGGACTAACTATGGCTACACCTTC
TRBJ1-1	-	-	TRBV6-5	CASSYDSSWNTEAFF	TGTGCCAGCAGTTACGATAGTTCCTGGAACACTGAAGCTTTCTTT
TRBJ1-1	-	TRBD1	TRBV7-2	CASSLGTGGNTEAFF	TGTGCCAGCAGCTTGGGTACAGGGGGTAACACTGAAGCTTTCTTT
TRBJ2-3	-	TRBD2	TRBV19	CASTPGLAGSLDTQYF	TGTGCCAGTACCCCGGGACTAGCGGGGAGCTTGGATACGCAGTATTTT
TRBJ2-7	-	-	TRBV10-3	CAISPTPYEQYF	TGTGCCATCAGCCCTACCCCCTACGAGCAGTACTTC
TRBJ1-1	-	-	TRBV7-2	CASSLTGAEKAFF	TGTGCCAGCAGCCTAACCGGGGCCGAGAAAGCTTTCTTT
TRBJ1-2	few	-	TRBV2	CASKTANYGYTF	TGTGCCAGCAAGACAGCTAACTATGGCTACACCTTC
TRBJ1-6	-	-	TRBV11-3	CASSLEGGNSPLHF	TGTGCCAGCAGCTTAGAGGGCGGTAATTCACCCCTCCACTTT
TRBJ2-1	-	TRBD2	TRBV7-2	CASSPRLHGGADEQFF	TGTGCCAGCAGCCCTCGCCTGCACGGGGGGGCCGATGAGCAGTTCTTC
TRBJ2-7	-	-	TRBV6-5	CASSYGTYEEQYF	TGTGCCAGCAGTTATGGGACCTACGAGGAGCAGTACTTC
TRBJ2-3	-	-	TRBV7-2	CASRSTGITQYF	TGTGCCAGCAGATCTACAGGGATTACGCAGTATTTT
TRBJ1-1	-	TRBD1	TRBV19	CASSSTGPWETEAFF	TGTGCCAGTAGTTCGACAGGGCCTTGGGAAACTGAAGCTTTCTTT
TRBJ2-7	few	-	TRBV11-3	CAGPRARGLYEQYF	TGTGCCGGTCCCAGGGCGCGGGGTCTCTACGAGCAGTACTTC
TRBJ2-7	-	TRBD1	TRBV7-2	CASSPRQGSYEQYF	TGTGCCAGCAGCCCCAGACAGGGCTCCTACGAGCAGTACTTC
TRBJ2-3	-	TRBD2	TRBV5-6	CASSLWLAGTDTQYF	TGTGCCAGCAGCTTGTGGCTAGCGGGCACAGATACGCAGTATTTT
TRBJ2-5	-	-	TRBV18	CASSQGYQETQYF	TGTGCCAGCTCACAGGGGTACCAAGAGACCCAGTACTTC
TRBJ2-5	-	TRBD1	TRBV11-2	CASSRGQNRQETQYF	TGTGCCAGCAGCCGGGGACAGAATCGCCAAGAGACCCAGTACTTC
TRBJ1-2	-	-	TRBV28	CATANIKGQHYGYTF	TGTGCCACCGCAAACATTAAAGGACAGCATTACGGCTACACCTTC
TRBJ2-3	-	-	TRBV10-3	CAISGGIGADTQYF	TGTGCCATCAGTGGGGGCATCGGGGCAGATACGCAGTATTTT
TRBJ2-2	-	TRBD2	TRBV4-1	CASSRLAGGTGELFF	TGCGCCAGCAGCCGACTAGCGGGGGGAACCGGGGAGCTGTTTTTT
TRBJ2-1	-	TRBD1	TRBV5-8	CASSLEGAPYNEQFF	TGTGCCAGCAGCTTGGAGGGGGCACCCTACAATGAGCAGTTCTTC
TRBJ1-5	once	-	TRBV10-3	CAISESAGASQPQHF	TGTGCCATCAGTGAGTCTGCGGGGGCTAGTCAGCCCCAGCATTTT
TRBJ2-7	-	-	TRBV4-1	CASSQASVGTYEQYF	TGCGCCAGCAGCCAGGCGTCCGTCGGAACCTACGAGCAGTACTTC
TRBJ2-7	-	-	TRBV6-5	CASMDPDVGSYEQYF	TGTGCCAGCATGGATCCGGACGTGGGCTCCTACGAGCAGTACTTC
TRBJ1-5	-	-	TRBV6-5	CASSMRGQPQHF	TGTGCCAGCAGTATGAGGGGTCAGCCCCAGCATTTT
TRBJ2-1	-	TRBD2	TRBV4-1	CASSQDGTSGGPRDEQFF	TGCGCCAGCAGCCAGGACGGGACTAGCGGGGGGCCACGGGATGAGCAGTTCTTC
TRBJ1-1	-	-	TRBV7-9	CASSFRENTEAFF	TGTGCCAGCAGCTTTCGGGAGAACACTGAAGCTTTCTTT
TRBJ2-5	-	TRBD1	TRBV5-4	CASSHRGLVETQYF	TGTGCCAGCAGCCACAGGGGTTTGGTGGAGACCCAGTACTTC
TRBJ1-1	-	TRBD1	TRBV18	CASSPGTGSNTEAFF	TGTGCCAGCTCACCCGGGACAGGGTCCAACACTGAAGCTTTCTTT